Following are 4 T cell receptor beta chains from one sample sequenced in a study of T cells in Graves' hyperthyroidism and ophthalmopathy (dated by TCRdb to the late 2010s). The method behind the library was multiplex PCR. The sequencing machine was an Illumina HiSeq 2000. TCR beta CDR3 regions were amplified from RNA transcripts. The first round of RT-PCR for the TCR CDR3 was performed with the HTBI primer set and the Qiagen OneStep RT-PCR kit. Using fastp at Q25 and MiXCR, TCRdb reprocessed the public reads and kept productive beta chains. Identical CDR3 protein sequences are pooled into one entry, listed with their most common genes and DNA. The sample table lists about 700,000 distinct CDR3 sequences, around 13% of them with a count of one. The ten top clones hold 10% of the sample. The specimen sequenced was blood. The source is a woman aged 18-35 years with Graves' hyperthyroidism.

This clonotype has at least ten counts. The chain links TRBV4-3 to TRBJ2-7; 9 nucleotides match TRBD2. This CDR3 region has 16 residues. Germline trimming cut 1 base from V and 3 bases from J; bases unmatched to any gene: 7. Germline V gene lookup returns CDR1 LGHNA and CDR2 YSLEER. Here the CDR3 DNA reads TGCGCCAGCAGCCAAGGATATAGCGGGAGTGTCTACGAGCAGTACTTC. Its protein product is CASSQGYSGSVYEQYF.

The CDR3 sequence is CASSSSIGEAFF. Here the CDR3 DNA reads TGTGCCAGCTCATCATCTATCGGTGAAGCTTTCTTT. The chain carries TRBV18 and TRBJ1-1; no definite D call. Germline CDR1 KGHSH, CDR2 LQKENI. This CDR3 is 12 amino acids long. V lost 5 bases and J 7 bases, leaving 11 bases between the germline ends. The variable domain in full, completed from reference TRBV18 and TRBJ1-1, reads NAGVMQNPRHLVRRRGQEARLRCSPMKGHSHVYWYRQLPEEGLKFMVYLQKENIIDESGMPKERFSAEFPKEGPSILRIQQVVRGDSAAYFCASSSSIGEAFFGQGTRLTVV.

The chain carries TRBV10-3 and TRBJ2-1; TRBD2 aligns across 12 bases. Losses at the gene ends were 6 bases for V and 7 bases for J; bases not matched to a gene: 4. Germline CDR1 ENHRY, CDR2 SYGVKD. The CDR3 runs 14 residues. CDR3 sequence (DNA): TGTGCCATCAGCCCGACTAGCGGGGGTAATGAGCAGTTCTTC. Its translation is CAISPTSGGNEQFF.

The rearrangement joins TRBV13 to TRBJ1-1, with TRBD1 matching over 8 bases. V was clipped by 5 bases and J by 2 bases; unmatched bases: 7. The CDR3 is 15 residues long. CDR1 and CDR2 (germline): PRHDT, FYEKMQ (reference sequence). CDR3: CASSRTGTGNTEAFF. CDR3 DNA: TGTGCCAGCAGCCGGACAGGGACAGGAAACACTGAAGCTTTCTTT.